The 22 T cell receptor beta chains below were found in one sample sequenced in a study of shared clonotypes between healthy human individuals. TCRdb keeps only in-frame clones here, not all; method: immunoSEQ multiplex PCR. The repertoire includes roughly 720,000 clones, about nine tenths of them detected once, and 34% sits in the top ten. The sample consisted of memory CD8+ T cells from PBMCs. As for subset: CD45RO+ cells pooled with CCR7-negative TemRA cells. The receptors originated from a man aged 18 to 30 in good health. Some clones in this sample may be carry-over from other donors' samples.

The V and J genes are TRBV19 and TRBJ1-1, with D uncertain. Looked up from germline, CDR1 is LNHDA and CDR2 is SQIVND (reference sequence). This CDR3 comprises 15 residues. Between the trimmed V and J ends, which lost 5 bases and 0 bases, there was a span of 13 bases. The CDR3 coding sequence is TGTGCCAGTAGTGTTCACCCCGCTATGAACACTGAAGCTTTCTTT. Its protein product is CASSVHPAMNTEAFF.

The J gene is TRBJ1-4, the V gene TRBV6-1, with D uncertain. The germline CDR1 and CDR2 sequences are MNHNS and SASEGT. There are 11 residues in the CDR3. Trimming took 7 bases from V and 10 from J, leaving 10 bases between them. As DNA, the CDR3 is TGTGCCAGCACGAATGATGGAAAACTGTTTTTT. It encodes CASTNDGKLFF.

Here the CDR3 reads CASSPSAGMTTGELFF. The CDR3, as DNA: TGTGCCAGCAGCCCCTCGGCAGGGATGACCACCGGGGAGCTGTTTTTT. The rearrangement uses TRBV27 and TRBJ2-2, with a weak D call TRBD1 (5 bases). With 6 bases removed from V and 4 bases from J, the gap between germline ends came to 18 bases. Germline values: CDR1 MNHEY, CDR2 SMNVEV (reference sequence). The CDR3 is 16 amino acids.

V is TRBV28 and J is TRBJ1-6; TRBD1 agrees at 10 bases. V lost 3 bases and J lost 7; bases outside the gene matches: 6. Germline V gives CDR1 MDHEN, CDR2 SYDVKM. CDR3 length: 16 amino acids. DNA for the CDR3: TGTGCCAGCAGTTTGGCAGGACAGGGGGTCAATTCACCCCTCCACTTT. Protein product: CASSLAGQGVNSPLHF.

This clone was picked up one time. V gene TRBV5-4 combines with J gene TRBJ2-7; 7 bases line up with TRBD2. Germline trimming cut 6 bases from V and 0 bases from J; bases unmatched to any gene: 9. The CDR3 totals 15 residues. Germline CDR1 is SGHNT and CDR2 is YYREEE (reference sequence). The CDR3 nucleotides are TGTGCCAGCACAACTAATGGCGGGAGCTCCTACGAGCAGTACTTC. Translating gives CASTTNGGSSYEQYF.

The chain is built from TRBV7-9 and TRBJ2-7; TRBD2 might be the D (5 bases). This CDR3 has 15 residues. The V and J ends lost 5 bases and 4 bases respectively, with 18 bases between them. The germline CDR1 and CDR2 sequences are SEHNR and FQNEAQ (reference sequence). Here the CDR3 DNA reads TGTGCCAGCAGCCAAGGAGGTCCCCCCCCTTACGAGCAGTACTTC. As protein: CASSQGGPPPYEQYF.

CDR3: CSAVGVSGARTDTQYF. CDR3 nucleotides: TGCAGCGCAGTTGGAGTGTCGGGGGCCCGCACAGATACGCAGTATTTT. The V gene is TRBV29-1, the J gene TRBJ2-3; either TRBD1 or TRBD2 may supply D (6 bases each). There are 16 residues in the CDR3. Trimming removed 7 bases from V and 1 base from J, with 21 bases in between. Germline CDR1 is SQVTM and CDR2 is ANQGSEA.

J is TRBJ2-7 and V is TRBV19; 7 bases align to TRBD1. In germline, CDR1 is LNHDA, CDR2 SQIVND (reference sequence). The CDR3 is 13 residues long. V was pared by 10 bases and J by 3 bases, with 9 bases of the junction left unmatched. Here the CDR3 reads CAKPGQTFYEQYF. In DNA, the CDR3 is TGTGCCAAGCCGGGACAGACGTTCTACGAGCAGTACTTC.

CDR3 residues: CASSLGRADEQYF. CDR3 in DNA: TGTGCCAGCAGCTTAGGCCGGGCCGACGAGCAGTACTTC. The chain joins TRBV7-7 to TRBJ2-7; D is unresolved. Germline CDR1 and CDR2: SSHAT and FNYEAQ (reference sequence). This CDR3 contains 13 residues. Trimming took off 1 base at V and 5 bases at J, with 9 bases between the two ends.

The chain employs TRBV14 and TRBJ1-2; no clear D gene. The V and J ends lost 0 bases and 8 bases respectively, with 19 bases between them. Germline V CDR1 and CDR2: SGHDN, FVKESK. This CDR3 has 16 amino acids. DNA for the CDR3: TGTGCCAGCAGCCAAGATATTCCGGCGGAGAGTAGGGGCTACACCTTC. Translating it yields CASSQDIPAESRGYTF.

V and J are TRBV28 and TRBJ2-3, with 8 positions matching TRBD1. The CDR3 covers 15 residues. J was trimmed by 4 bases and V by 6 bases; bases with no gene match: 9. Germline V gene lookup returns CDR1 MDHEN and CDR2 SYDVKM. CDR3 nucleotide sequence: TGTGCCAGCAGGCTGGACAGGGACCTCGCAGATACGCAGTATTTT. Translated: CASRLDRDLADTQYF.

The CDR3 is CASSFEQWGNEQFF. The CDR3, as DNA: TGTGCCAGCAGTTTCGAACAGTGGGGGAATGAGCAGTTCTTC. The chain recombines TRBV28 with TRBJ2-1; D assignment may be TRBD1 or TRBD2 (5 bases each). There are 14 residues in the CDR3. Per germline, CDR1 MDHEN and CDR2 SYDVKM. V was trimmed by 3 bases and J by 7 bases, leaving 13 bases between them.

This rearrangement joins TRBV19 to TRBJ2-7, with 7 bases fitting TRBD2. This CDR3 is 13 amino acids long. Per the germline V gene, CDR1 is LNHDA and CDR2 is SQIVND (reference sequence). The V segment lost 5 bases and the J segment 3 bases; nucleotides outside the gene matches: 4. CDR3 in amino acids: CASSLASGYEQYF. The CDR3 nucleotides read TGTGCCAGTAGTTTGGCTAGCGGCTACGAGCAGTACTTC.

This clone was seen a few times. The chain's CDR3 is CASRLTGKDYGYTF. The CDR3, as DNA: TGTGCCAGCAGGCTGACAGGGAAAGACTATGGCTACACCTTC. The chain recombines TRBV5-6 with TRBJ1-2, with 7 bases fitting TRBD1. V shed 5 bases and J 3 bases; nucleotides not matched to a gene: 7. CDR1 SGHDT and CDR2 YYEEEE come from the germline V gene. The length of the CDR3 is 14 residues. The full variable domain, rest sourced from reference TRBV5-6 and TRBJ1-2, is DAGVTQSPTHLIKTRGQQVTLRCSPKSGHDTVSWYQQALGQGPQFIFQYYEEEERQRGNFPDRFSGHQFPNYSSELNVNALLLGDSALYLCASRLTGKDYGYTFGSGTRLTVV.

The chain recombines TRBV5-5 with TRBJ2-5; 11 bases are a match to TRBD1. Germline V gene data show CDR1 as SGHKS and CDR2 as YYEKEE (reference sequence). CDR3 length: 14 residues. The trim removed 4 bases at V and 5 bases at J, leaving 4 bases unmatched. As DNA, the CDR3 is TGTGCCAGCAGCCGGACAGGGGGCGAGGAGACCCAGTACTTC. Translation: CASSRTGGEETQYF.

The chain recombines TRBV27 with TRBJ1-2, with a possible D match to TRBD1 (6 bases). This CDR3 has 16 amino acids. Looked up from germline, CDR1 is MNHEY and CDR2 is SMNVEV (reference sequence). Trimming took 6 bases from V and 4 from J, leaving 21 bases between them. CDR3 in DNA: TGTGCCAGCAGCCTCCGCAATCTCTCAGGGGTCTATGGCTACACCTTC. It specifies CASSLRNLSGVYGYTF.

In DNA form, the CDR3 reads TGCAGCGTTGGAGACAGGGGGTTTAACTATGGCTACACCTTC. Its translation: CSVGDRGFNYGYTF. The chain is built from TRBV29-1 and TRBJ1-2; 9 positions agree with TRBD1. J was trimmed by 1 base and V by 4 bases; bases with no gene match: 4. Germline values: CDR1 SQVTM, CDR2 ANQGSEA. This CDR3 region has 14 residues.

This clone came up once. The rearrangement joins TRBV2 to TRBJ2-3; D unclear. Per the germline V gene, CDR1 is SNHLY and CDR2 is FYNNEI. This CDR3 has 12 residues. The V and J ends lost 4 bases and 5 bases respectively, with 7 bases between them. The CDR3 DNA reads TGTGCCAGCAGTGCGCTTGGAGATACGCAGTATTTT. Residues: CASSALGDTQYF.

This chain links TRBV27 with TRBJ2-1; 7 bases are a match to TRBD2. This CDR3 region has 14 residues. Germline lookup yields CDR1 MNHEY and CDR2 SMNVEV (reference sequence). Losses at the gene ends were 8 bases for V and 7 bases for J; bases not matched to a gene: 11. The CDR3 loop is CASSPRGRRNEQFF. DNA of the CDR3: TGTGCCAGCTCCCCCCGCGGGAGAAGGAATGAGCAGTTCTTC.

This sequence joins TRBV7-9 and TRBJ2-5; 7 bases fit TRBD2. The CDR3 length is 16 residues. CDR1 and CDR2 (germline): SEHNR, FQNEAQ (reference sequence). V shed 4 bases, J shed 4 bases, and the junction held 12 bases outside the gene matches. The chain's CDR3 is CASSSLGGSLLETQYF. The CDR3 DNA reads TGTGCCAGCAGCTCCCTTGGCGGGAGTCTTTTAGAGACCCAGTACTTC.

The CDR3 loop reads CASSSVLLNYEQYF. CDR3 nucleotide sequence: TGTGCCAGCAGTTCGGTCCTACTTAACTACGAGCAGTACTTC. This chain joins TRBV27 and TRBJ2-7; no reliable D call. Germline CDR1 and CDR2: MNHEY and SMNVEV (reference sequence). The CDR3 consists of 14 residues. V gave up 4 bases and J gave up 3 bases, with 13 bases separating them.

The CDR3 bases are TGTGCCAGCACCCCATCCGGAGGGGGCACCCATACCTATGGCTACACCTTC. Translation gives CASTPSGGGTHTYGYTF. V is TRBV27 and J is TRBJ1-2, with 7 bases matching TRBD1. CDR3 length equals 17 residues. Germline values: CDR1 MNHEY, CDR2 SMNVEV (reference sequence). Trimming took 7 bases from V and 4 from J; bases not matched to a gene: 18.